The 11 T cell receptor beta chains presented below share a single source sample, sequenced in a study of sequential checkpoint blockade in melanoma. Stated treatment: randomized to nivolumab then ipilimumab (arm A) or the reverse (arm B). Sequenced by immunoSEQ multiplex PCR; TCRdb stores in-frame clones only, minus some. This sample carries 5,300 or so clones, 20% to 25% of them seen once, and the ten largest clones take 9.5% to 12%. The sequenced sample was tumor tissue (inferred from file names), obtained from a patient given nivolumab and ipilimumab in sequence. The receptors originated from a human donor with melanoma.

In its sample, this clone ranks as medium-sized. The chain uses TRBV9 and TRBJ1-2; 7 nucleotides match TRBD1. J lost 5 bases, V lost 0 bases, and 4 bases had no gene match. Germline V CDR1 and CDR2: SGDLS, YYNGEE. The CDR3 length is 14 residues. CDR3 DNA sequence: TGTGCCAGCAGCGTAGTAGGGGGCGGATATGGCTACACCTTC. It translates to CASSVVGGGYGYTF.

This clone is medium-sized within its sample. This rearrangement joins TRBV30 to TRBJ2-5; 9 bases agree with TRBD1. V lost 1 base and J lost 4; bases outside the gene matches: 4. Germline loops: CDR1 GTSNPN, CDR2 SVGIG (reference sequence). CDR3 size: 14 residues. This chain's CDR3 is CAWSETGGLETQYF. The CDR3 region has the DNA TGTGCCTGGAGTGAAACAGGGGGCCTAGAGACCCAGTACTTC. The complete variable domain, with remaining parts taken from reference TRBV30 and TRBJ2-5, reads SQTIHQWPATLVQPVGSPLSLECTVEGTSNPNLYWYRQAAGRGLQLLFYSVGIGQISSEVPQNLSASRPQDRQFILSSKKLLLSDSGFYLCAWSETGGLETQYFGPGTRLLVL.

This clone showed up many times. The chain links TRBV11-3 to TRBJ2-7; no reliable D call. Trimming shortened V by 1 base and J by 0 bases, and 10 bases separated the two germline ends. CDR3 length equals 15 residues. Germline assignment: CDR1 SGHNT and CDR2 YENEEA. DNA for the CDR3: TGTGCCAGCAGCTTAGGGGCAGGTGGCTCCTACGAGCAGTACTTC. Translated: CASSLGAGGSYEQYF.

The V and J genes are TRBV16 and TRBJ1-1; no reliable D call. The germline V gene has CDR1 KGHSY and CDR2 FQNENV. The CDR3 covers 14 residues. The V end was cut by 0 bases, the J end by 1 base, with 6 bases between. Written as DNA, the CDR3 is TGTGCCAGCAGCCAATCCTGGGGGAACACTGAAGCTTTCTTT. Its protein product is CASSQSWGNTEAFF. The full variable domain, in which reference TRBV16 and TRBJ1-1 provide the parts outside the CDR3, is GEEVAQTPKHLVRGEGQKAKLYCAPIKGHSYVFWYQQVLKNEFKFLISFQNENVFDETGMPKERFSAKCLPNSPCSLEIQATKLEDSAVYFCASSQSWGNTEAFFGQGTRLTVV.

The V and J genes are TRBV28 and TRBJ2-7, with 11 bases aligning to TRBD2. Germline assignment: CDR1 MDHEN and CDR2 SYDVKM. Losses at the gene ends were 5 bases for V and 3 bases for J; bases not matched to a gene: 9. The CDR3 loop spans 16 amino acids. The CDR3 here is CASSPYSGRGYYEQYF. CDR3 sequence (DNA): TGTGCCAGCAGTCCCTATAGCGGGAGGGGCTACTACGAGCAGTACTTC.

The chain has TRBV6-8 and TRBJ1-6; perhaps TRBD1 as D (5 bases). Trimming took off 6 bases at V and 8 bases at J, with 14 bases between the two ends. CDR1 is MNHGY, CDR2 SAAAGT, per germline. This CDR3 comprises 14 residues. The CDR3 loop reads CASRLDSGDSPLHF. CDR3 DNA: TGTGCCAGCAGACTCGACAGTGGAGATTCACCCCTCCACTTT.

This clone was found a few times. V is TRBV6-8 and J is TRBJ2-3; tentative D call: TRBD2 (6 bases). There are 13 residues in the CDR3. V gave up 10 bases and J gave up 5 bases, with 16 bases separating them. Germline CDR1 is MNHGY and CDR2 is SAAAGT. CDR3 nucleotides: TGTGCCATCAGGAGGGACGAGATAGATACGCAGTATTTT. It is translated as CAIRRDEIDTQYF.

CDR3 nucleotides: TGTGCCAGCAGCTTTTGGTCGGACTCACCCCTCCACTTT. Its translation is CASSFWSDSPLHF. This chain links TRBV7-1 with TRBJ1-6; D uncertain. TRBV7-1 is an open reading frame, and its role is uncertain. With 4 bases removed from V and 10 bases from J, the gap between germline ends came to 11 bases. The CDR3 extends over 13 amino acids.

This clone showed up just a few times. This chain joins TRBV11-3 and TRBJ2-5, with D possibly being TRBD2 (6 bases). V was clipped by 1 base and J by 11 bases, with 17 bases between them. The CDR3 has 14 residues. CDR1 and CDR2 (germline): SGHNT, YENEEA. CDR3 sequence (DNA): TGTGCCAGCAGCTTAGGGGGACTTCTGCAGGCACAGTACTTC. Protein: CASSLGGLLQAQYF.

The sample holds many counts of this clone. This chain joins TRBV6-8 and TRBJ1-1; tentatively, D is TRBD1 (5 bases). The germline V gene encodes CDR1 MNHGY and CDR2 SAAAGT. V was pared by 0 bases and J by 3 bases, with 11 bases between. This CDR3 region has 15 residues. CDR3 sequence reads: CASSYSEGPYTEAFF. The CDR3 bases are TGTGCCAGCAGTTACTCTGAGGGACCGTACACTGAAGCTTTCTTT.

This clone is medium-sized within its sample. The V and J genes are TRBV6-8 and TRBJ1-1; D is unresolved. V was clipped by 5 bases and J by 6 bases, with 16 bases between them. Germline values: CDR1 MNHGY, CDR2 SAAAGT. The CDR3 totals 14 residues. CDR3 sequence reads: CASSVYEGRPEAFF. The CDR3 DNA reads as TGTGCCAGCAGTGTGTATGAAGGCCGACCTGAAGCTTTCTTT.